Included here is one T cell receptor (beta chain) sequence, with context. Data came from immunoSEQ multiplex PCR; TCRdb stores just in-frame clones and leaves some out. In the table there are about 500,000 clones, approximately 71% of which are singletons. These data belong to a study of shared clonotypes between healthy human individuals. Donors included only healthy HIV-negative adults lacking recent acute infections or vaccinations. V was shortened by 2 bases and J by 0 bases, with 11 bases between the two germline ends. Germline V lookup: CDR1 WNHNN, CDR2 SYGVQD (reference sequence). The CDR3 is 16 amino acids.

Input material: PBMCs. The TCR sequence derives from a woman between 35 and 50 years old in good health. Some clones in this sample may be carry-over from other donors' samples. The chain joins TRBV10-1 to TRBJ2-4; no definite D call. CDR3 in amino acids: CASSENGPLAKNIQYF. DNA of the CDR3: TGCGCCAGCAGTGAGAACGGGCCCCTAGCCAAAAACATTCAGTACTTC.